The entry below gives a single T cell receptor beta chain sequence along with its context. This clonotype appeared a few times. It lacks a known antigen. One base away there is no much larger clone; base qualities are not given. The source of the sample is a study of T cells after yellow fever vaccination (dated by TCRdb to about 2019). Looking at the study overall: The SMART-Seq v4 Ultra Low Input RNA kit was used to prepare libraries from fractions with low cell numbers. Blood was collected at multiple timepoints before and after primary and secondary immunization, and bulk PBMC replicates and cell subsets were isolated. To follow T-cell clones before and after primary and booster YFV17D yellow fever vaccination, bulk TCR alpha and beta repertoires were sequenced over time. Two healthy male donors made up the cohort, one aged 18 to 30 years and the other aged 30 to 39 years.

Overall results and qualifications from the work: A small fraction of clonotypes appeared in both the CD4 and CD8 compartments, likely as a result of convergent recombination. Computational filtering was needed because FACS-sorted repertoires could contain abundant contaminating clonotypes from the bulk population. The study included only two donors, which limits how far the findings can be generalized. After the booster, most of the clones that had expanded following primary vaccination were detected again (roughly 97% of CD4 and more than 85% of CD8), which suggests that memory was broadly maintained. The secondary T-cell response was weaker than the primary response but faster, peaking on day 5 instead of day 15.

As encoded in the germline V gene, CDR1 is MDHEN while CDR2 is SYDVKM. The CDR3 spans 14 residues, from the cysteine through the phenylalanine. The CDR3 DNA has 42 bases and is translated from base 1. V is clipped by 1 base and J by 9 bases, and the sequence between their germline boundaries is 15 bases long. The intended sense of this specimen's treatment or condition label: live attenuated yellow fever vaccine strain. At each blood-draw timepoint, two biological replicates of bulk PBMCs were collected. A standard Ficoll-Paque protocol was used to isolate PBMCs from peripheral blood. TriZol was used to extract RNA from bulk PBMCs, CD4 and CD8 fractions, and dextramer-positive and dextramer-negative fractions. TCR cDNA was made using 5'RACE template switching, a step that added a universal primer site and unique molecular identifiers. Priming of cDNA synthesis was performed from both the TCR alpha and TCR beta constant segments. Two PCR steps were used to amplify libraries, with sample barcodes and sequencing adapters being added in the second step. Sequencing of libraries was performed on Illumina HiSeq 2500 (2x100 bp) or NovaSeq (2x150 bp). Under the source paper's analysis protocol: Reads were demultiplexed and collapsed into UMI consensus sequences with MIGEC, and V(D)J alignment was performed with MiXCR. Using edgeR on replicate PBMC samples, clonotypes were called vaccine-responding if FDR was below 0.01 and the log2 fold change was above 5 up to day 15. Bulk clonotypes were assigned CD4 or CD8 identity according to which sequenced CD4 or CD8 repertoire held them at higher abundance. TCRdb's own reprocessing of the public reads used fastp at Q25 and MiXCR and kept productive beta chains. A single entry per CDR3 protein holds the most common genes and DNA from its merged rows. These V and J calls derive from TCRdb rather than the authors' analysis. Present in this sample are approximately 510,000 distinct CDR3 sequences, 20% to 25% of which were seen just once. Roughly a sixth of the sample lies in the top ten.

This sequence was found in a man aged 18 to 30 who received the YFV17D yellow fever vaccine. The sample consisted of PBMCs, taken 21 days after the first yellow fever vaccination. The V gene is TRBV28 and the J gene is TRBJ2-5; perhaps TRBD1 is the D gene, with 5 bases matching. CDR3 loop: CASSLSATVGAQYF. The DNA sequence follows: TGTGCCAGCAGTTTATCAGCGACAGTAGGGGCCCAGTACTTC.